The 24 T cell receptor beta chains below all came from one sample that was sequenced in a study of technical replicates of blood from a few donors. Here immunoSEQ multiplex PCR was the method, and the copy in TCRdb shows in-frame clones only, minus some. The sample contains around 83,000 clones, more than 85% of which appear only once. Sample: T cells isolated from PBMCs. These receptors came from a human donor in good health. Some clones in this sample may be carry-over from other donors' samples.

The chain employs TRBV5-5 and TRBJ2-1; TRBD1 matches at 9 bases. With V trimmed by 2 bases and J by 7 bases, 7 bases remained unmatched. The germline CDR1 and CDR2 sequences are SGHKS and YYEKEE (reference sequence). There are 15 residues in the CDR3. This chain's CDR3 is CASSFSQDRGNEQFF. CDR3 bases: TGTGCCAGCAGCTTCTCCCAGGACAGGGGTAATGAGCAGTTCTTC. Full variable domain (missing parts from reference TRBV5-5 and TRBJ2-1): DAGVTQSPTHLIKTRGQQVTLRCSPISGHKSVSWYQQVLGQGPQFIFQYYEKEERGRGNFPDRFSARQFPNYSSELNVNALLLGDSALYLCASSFSQDRGNEQFFGPGTRLTVL.

The CDR3 DNA is TGTGCCAGCAGCCCCCATCACACTGAAGCTTTCTTT. Amino acid sequence: CASSPHHTEAFF. This sequence joins TRBV7-9 and TRBJ1-1; no definite D call. This CDR3 comprises 12 residues. Germline-derived CDR1 and CDR2 are SEHNR and FQNEAQ (reference sequence). V lost 5 bases and J lost 3, with 7 bases in between.

This clone is a singleton in its sample. The rearrangement links TRBV2 to TRBJ2-4; 8 bases agree with TRBD2. V lost 7 bases, J lost 4 bases, and 9 bases stayed unmatched. Germline V gene data show CDR1 as SNHLY and CDR2 as FYNNEI. This CDR3 comprises 15 residues. CDR3 nucleotides: TGTGCCAGCACCGAAGCGGGAGAGGGTAAAAACATTCAGTACTTC. Protein product: CASTEAGEGKNIQYF.

V usage is TRBV27 and J usage is TRBJ2-7; maybe TRBD2 (5 bases). V dropped 3 bases and J dropped 0 bases, with 12 bases sitting between them. Germline values: CDR1 MNHEY, CDR2 SMNVEV (reference sequence). The CDR3 consists of 15 residues. The CDR3 is CASSFMGSSSYEQYF. The CDR3 DNA follows: TGTGCCAGCAGTTTCATGGGGAGTAGCTCCTACGAGCAGTACTTC.

The chain combines TRBV6-1 with TRBJ2-7; possibly TRBD2 for D (7 bases). The CDR3 spans 15 residues. Germline V CDR1 and CDR2: MNHNS, SASEGT. Deletions cut 8 bases from V and 3 bases from J, with 20 bases between. In DNA form, the CDR3 reads TGTGCCAGCGGGGCACTTAGGGGGGAGGGCTACGAGCAGTACTTC. It codes for CASGALRGEGYEQYF.

The chain couples TRBV18 to TRBJ1-2; 9 positions match TRBD1. J was trimmed by 6 bases and V by 3 bases; bases with no gene match: 8. The germline V gene has CDR1 KGHSH and CDR2 LQKENI. The CDR3 has 15 residues. In DNA form, the CDR3 reads TGTGCCAGCTCACCGATGGGACAGGGAGTGAATGGCTACACCTTC. Translating gives CASSPMGQGVNGYTF.

The CDR3 DNA is TGCGCCAGCAGCCGGACCGGGACTAGCGGGAAAGCTACCCAAGAGACCCAGTACTTC. Its protein product is CASSRTGTSGKATQETQYF. The rearrangement joins TRBV23-1 to TRBJ2-5; the match to TRBD2 covers 13 bases. TRBV23-1 is an ORF, and what it does is uncertain. The CDR3 is 19 residues long. V trimming: 6 bases; J trimming: 1 base; junction bases outside the gene matches: 14.

The chain carries TRBV7-7 and TRBJ2-5; D is perhaps TRBD1 (6 bases). V lost 5 bases, J lost 5 bases, and 15 bases lay in between. The CDR3 contains 14 residues. In germline, CDR1 is SSHAT, CDR2 FNYEAQ (reference sequence). CDR3 nucleotides: TGTGCCAGCAGCCAGAGGGGGAGCCCGGAGACCCAGTACTTC. It is translated as CASSQRGSPETQYF.

The J gene is TRBJ1-1, the V gene TRBV19; 8 bases are shared with TRBD1. CDR3 size: 15 residues. J was trimmed by 5 bases and V by 5 bases; bases with no gene match: 10. Germline V gives CDR1 LNHDA, CDR2 SQIVND (reference sequence). The CDR3 protein is CASSLIPTGETEAFF. CDR3 coding DNA: TGTGCCAGTAGTCTTATACCGACAGGGGAAACTGAAGCTTTCTTT.

This chain links TRBV6-5 with TRBJ2-5; 7 positions match TRBD1. Unmatched junction bases numbered 6, after V lost 6 bases and J lost 5 bases. The germline V gene encodes CDR1 MNHEY and CDR2 SVGAGI. The CDR3 spans 13 residues. The CDR3 spells CASSPTGLETQYF. The CDR3, as DNA: TGTGCCAGCAGCCCGACAGGGTTGGAGACCCAGTACTTC.

This clone was counted once. The chain links TRBV27 to TRBJ1-2; TRBD1 is a possible D gene (6 bases). V was cut by 5 bases and J by 0 bases, with 13 bases left in between. CDR3 length: 15 amino acids. The germline V gene encodes CDR1 MNHEY and CDR2 SMNVEV (reference sequence). As DNA, the CDR3 is TGTGCCAGCAGTCCAAGGACAGAAGCTAACTATGGCTACACCTTC. As protein: CASSPRTEANYGYTF.

The chain joins TRBV29-1 to TRBJ2-1, with TRBD1 identical over 8 bases. This CDR3 contains 14 residues. Germline V gene sequence: CDR1 SQVTM, CDR2 ANQGSEA. The V segment lost 2 bases and the J segment 7 bases; nucleotides outside the gene matches: 7. The CDR3 bases are TGCAGCGTTGAATTCCGGGACAGGAGAAATGAGCAGTTCTTC. This gives the protein CSVEFRDRRNEQFF.

V and J are TRBV29-1 and TRBJ2-3; D possibly corresponds to TRBD2 (6 bases). This CDR3 has 15 amino acids. Germline lookup yields CDR1 SQVTM and CDR2 ANQGSEA. V was clipped by 7 bases and J by 3 bases, with 20 bases between them. Here the CDR3 reads CSGGPSVPQTDTQYF. In DNA, the CDR3 is TGCAGCGGGGGCCCTAGCGTACCTCAAACAGATACGCAGTATTTT.

V and J are TRBV25-1 and TRBJ2-2; D possibly corresponds to TRBD2 (6 bases). This CDR3 has 17 amino acids. Germline V lookup: CDR1 MGHDK, CDR2 SYGVNS. The V and J ends lost 1 base and 1 base respectively, with 13 bases between them. The CDR3 DNA reads TGTGCCAGCAGTGAATTACGGGAGATTTTGAACACCGGGGAGCTGTTTTTT. The encoded protein is CASSELREILNTGELFF.

This clone was counted once. The chain is built from TRBV23-1 and TRBJ1-2, with TRBD1 matching 11 bases. TRBV23-1 is an ORF, with its function uncertain. The CDR3 spans 18 residues. Losses at the gene ends were 0 bases for V and 4 bases for J; bases not matched to a gene: 10. The CDR3 reads CASSQSKGTGGLSYGYTF. The CDR3 DNA follows: TGCGCCAGCAGTCAATCAAAGGGGACAGGGGGTCTTAGCTATGGCTACACCTTC.

This sequence joins TRBV5-1 and TRBJ2-7; possible D gene TRBD1, 6 bases. Trimming took off 4 bases at V and 6 bases at J, with 14 bases between the two ends. This CDR3 region has 13 residues. The germline gives CDR1 SGHRS, CDR2 YFSETQ. CDR3 bases: TGCGCCAGCAGCCCGACGTTAGGGGGCGAGCAGTACTTC. Translating gives CASSPTLGGEQYF. The complete variable domain, with remaining parts taken from reference TRBV5-1 and TRBJ2-7, reads KAGVTQTPRYLIKTRGQQVTLSCSPISGHRSVSWYQQTPGQGLQFLFEYFSETQRNKGNFPGRFSGRQFSNSRSEMNVSTLELGDSALYLCASSPTLGGEQYFGPGTRLTVT.

The chain uses TRBV27 and TRBJ2-3; 12 bases are shared with TRBD2. The V gene end was trimmed by 10 bases and the J gene end by 4 bases; junction bases not matched to a gene: 15. This CDR3 is 17 amino acids long. The germline CDR1 and CDR2 sequences are MNHEY and SMNVEV (reference sequence). The CDR3: CATILLAGGIDADTQYF. Written as DNA, the CDR3 is TGTGCCACCATTCTCCTAGCGGGAGGGATTGATGCAGATACGCAGTATTTT.

This clone was seen only a few times. The chain is built from TRBV7-2 and TRBJ1-1; D remains unclear. The CDR3 is made up of 13 amino acids. V was trimmed by 3 bases and J by 5 bases, leaving 10 bases between them. Germline lookup yields CDR1 SGHTA and CDR2 FQGNSA. DNA of the CDR3: TGTGCCAGCAGCTTCCTACTTTGGACTGAAGCTTTCTTT. Translation: CASSFLLWTEAFF.

The V and J genes are TRBV7-2 and TRBJ2-7, with D possibly being TRBD1 (6 bases). Germline CDR1 is SGHTA and CDR2 is FQGNSA. Trimming shortened V by 5 bases and J by 3 bases, and 8 bases separated the two germline ends. This CDR3 is built from 12 residues. The CDR3 DNA is TGTGCCAGCAGCCAAGGGGGCTACGAGCAGTACTTC. Translation gives CASSQGGYEQYF.

This chain uses TRBV20-1 with TRBJ1-2; D gene uncertain. The germline V and J ends were trimmed by 3 bases and 5 bases, with 7 bases remaining between them. From germline, CDR1 is DFQATT and CDR2 SNEGSKA (reference sequence). This CDR3 has 11 amino acids. CDR3 protein: CSARDFYGYTF. The CDR3 nucleotides read TGCAGTGCTAGGGACTTTTATGGCTACACCTTC.

A few counts support this clone. V and J are TRBV10-3 and TRBJ1-1; 7 bases fit TRBD1. Germline trimming cut 3 bases from V and 1 base from J; bases unmatched to any gene: 5. Germline CDR1 reads ENHRY; CDR2 reads SYGVKD. CDR3 length: 15 amino acids. DNA of the CDR3: TGTGCCATCAGTGATACCGGGACAGCGAACACTGAAGCTTTCTTT. This gives the protein CAISDTGTANTEAFF.

CDR3 region: CASSPRDRINYGYTF. CDR3 nucleotide sequence: TGTGCCAGCAGTCCCCGGGACAGAATTAACTATGGCTACACCTTC. The chain carries TRBV27 and TRBJ1-2, with 7 bases aligning to TRBD1. V lost 5 bases, J lost 1 base, and 7 bases stayed unmatched. The CDR3 runs 15 residues. Germline V CDR1 and CDR2: MNHEY, SMNVEV (reference sequence).

This chain uses TRBV4-3 with TRBJ2-3; no definite D call. V was cut by 0 bases and J by 6 bases, with 4 bases left in between. Germline V lookup: CDR1 LGHNA, CDR2 YSLEER. The CDR3 contains 12 residues. The CDR3 region has the DNA TGCGCCAGCAGCCAAGACTTTGATACGCAGTATTTT. Amino acid sequence: CASSQDFDTQYF.

The count of this clone is one. The chain employs TRBV28 and TRBJ1-1; no reliable D call. Germline V gene lookup returns CDR1 MDHEN and CDR2 SYDVKM. This CDR3 is built from 13 residues. V was cut by 6 bases and J by 0 bases, with 8 bases left in between. DNA of the CDR3: TGTGCCAGCAGCCTAATTTTGAACACTGAAGCTTTCTTT. Protein: CASSLILNTEAFF.